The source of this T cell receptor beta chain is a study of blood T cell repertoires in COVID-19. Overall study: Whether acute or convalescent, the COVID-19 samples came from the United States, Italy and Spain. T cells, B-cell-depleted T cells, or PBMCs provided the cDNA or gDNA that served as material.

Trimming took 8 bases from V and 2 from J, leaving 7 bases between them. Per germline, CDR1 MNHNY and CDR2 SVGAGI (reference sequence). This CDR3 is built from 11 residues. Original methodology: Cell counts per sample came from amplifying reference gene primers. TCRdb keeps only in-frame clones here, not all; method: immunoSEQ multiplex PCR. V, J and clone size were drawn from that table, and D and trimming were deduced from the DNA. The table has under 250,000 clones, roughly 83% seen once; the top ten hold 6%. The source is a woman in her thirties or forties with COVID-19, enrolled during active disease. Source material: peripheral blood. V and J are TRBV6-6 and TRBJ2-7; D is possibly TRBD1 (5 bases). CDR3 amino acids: CASAQAYEQYF. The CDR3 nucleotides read TGTGCCAGCGCACAGGCCTACGAGCAGTACTTC.